The entry below gives a single TCR beta chain sequence along with its context. The antigen remains undetermined. Drawing of peripheral blood yielded about 10 milliliters from each donor. Isolating PBMCs gave at least 6 million of these cells per sample. The data stem from a study of blood T cells in healthy people across ages. The study, taken as a whole, reports: Both naive CD4+ cell counts and diversity were greater in long-lived donors than in aged donors.

Together with a sample-barcoded 5' primer, a J-beta primer mix was included in a second PCR lasting about 7 to 11 cycles. Samples each returned at least 2.5 million CDR3-containing paired-end reads. TCRdb fed the 5' RACE reads into MiXCR, producing one record per CDR3 protein. This sample carries around 1.5 million distinct CDR3 sequences, 42% of them seen once, and the ten largest clones take 7% to 9%. The CDR3 has 18 amino acids. The germline V gene encodes CDR1 LGHNA and CDR2 YNFKEQ. The ends were cut back, 2 bases at V and 0 bases at J, with 19 bases in the middle. This receptor was taken from a woman aged 18-29 years in good health. The chain links TRBV4-2 to TRBJ1-1; D may be TRBD1 (5 bases). Sequenced: blood. The CDR3 DNA reads as TGTGCCAGCAGCCAATTCCTCTGGGGGAACTATATGAACACTGAAGCTTTCTTT. The encoded protein is CASSQFLWGNYMNTEAFF.